These T cell receptor beta chains were read from a single sample in a study of human T cells and chemical hapten exposure. TCRdb re-called the RACE reads with MiXCR, one entry per CDR3 protein. The repertoire includes 35,000 to 45,000 distinct CDR3 sequences, 12% of them detected once, and about 5.7% sits in the top ten. Material: whole blood, obtained in connection with sensitization to the hapten diphenylcyclopropenone (DPC). The receptor set was obtained from a woman aged 30 to 39 with alopecia areata. Some clones in this sample may be carry-over from other donors' samples. Each CDR3 is given with its conserved first and last residue. Fields, in order: V gene, clone size, J gene, D gene, CDR3 protein, CDR3 DNA. D genes are given only for firm matches. Some rows have no size entry. The others give once, few or many, or a class for an expanded clone.

TRBV13	many	TRBJ1-1	.	CASSARLNTEAFF	TGTGCCAGCAGCGCCCGCCTGAACACTGAAGCTTTCTTT
TRBV11-2	many	TRBJ2-1	.	CASSGGYNEQFF	TGTGCCAGCAGCGGGGGATACAATGAGCAGTTCTTC
TRBV21-1	few	TRBJ2-2	.	CASPPPAGGPTGTGELFF	TGTGCCAGCCCTCCGCCAGCGGGAGGGCCGACAGGCACCGGGGAGCTGTTTTTT
TRBV6-2/TRBV6-3	.	TRBJ2-7	TRBD1	CAGRVTRTGATYEQYF	TGTGCCGGCAGAGTTACCAGGACAGGTGCAACCTACGAGCAGTACTTC
TRBV6-6	few	TRBJ2-7	.	CASAYGGTPSSYEQYF	TGTGCCAGCGCCTACGGAGGGACACCGAGCTCCTACGAGCAGTACTTC
TRBV29-1	few	TRBJ2-5	.	CSVVPGQETQYF	TGCAGCGTTGTCCCGGGGCAAGAGACCCAGTACTTC
TRBV5-3	.	TRBJ2-3	.	CARSLEGIDTQYF	TGTGCCAGAAGCTTGGAGGGAATCGATACGCAGTATTTT
TRBV4-2	many	TRBJ2-1	.	CASSQDTLTHGKFF	TGTGCCAGCAGCCAAGATACCTTGACTCACGGAAAGTTCTTC
TRBV6-5	.	TRBJ1-2	.	CASSYSGHRGYTF	TGTGCCAGCAGTTATTCGGGACACCGTGGCTACACCTTC
TRBV28	.	TRBJ2-2	.	CASSFVGEDTGELFF	TGTGCCAGCAGTTTTGTCGGGGAGGACACCGGGGAGCTGTTTTTT
TRBV18	.	TRBJ2-3	TRBD1	CASSPTGGLYTQYF	TGTGCCAGCTCGCCGACAGGGGGCCTATATACGCAGTATTTT
TRBV20-1	.	TRBJ1-1	.	CSARSYGTEAFF	TGCAGTGCTAGATCCTATGGCACTGAAGCTTTCTTT
TRBV18	few	TRBJ2-1	.	CASSPSSGLEQFF	TGTGCCAGCTCACCAAGCTCCGGGCTTGAGCAGTTCTTC
TRBV7-2	many	TRBJ2-7	.	CASSLVPEAYEQYF	TGTGCCAGCAGCTTAGTCCCAGAGGCCTACGAGCAGTACTTC
TRBV7-3	.	TRBJ2-1	.	CASSSSLGEQFF	TGTGCCAGCAGCTCATCCTTGGGTGAGCAGTTCTTC
TRBV19	many	TRBJ1-5	.	CASSRTSYSNQPQHF	TGTGCCAGTAGTCGCACCAGCTATAGCAATCAGCCCCAGCATTTT
TRBV28	.	TRBJ2-7	.	CASSLGGGTSYEQYF	TGTGCCAGCAGCCTCGGTGGGGGTACTTCCTACGAGCAGTACTTC